This TCR beta chain was identified during a study of blood T cell repertoires in COVID-19. Cohorts were assigned according to the clinical history that participants reported. Trimming took 6 bases from V and 7 from J, leaving 16 bases between them. The germline CDR1 and CDR2 sequences are MNHEY and SMNVEV (reference sequence). The CDR3 covers 14 residues. Original handling: Reference gene primer amplification yielded estimated nucleated cell counts. Measured with immunoSEQ multiplex PCR; TCRdb has only the in-frame clones, and not every one. V and J calls and clone size are given by that table; D and trimming were obtained from the DNA. The repertoire holds about 400,000 clones, with roughly 89% as singletons.

The chain is built from TRBV27 and TRBJ1-5, with D uncertain. This receptor was identified in a woman aged 45-59 years who had recovered from COVID-19. The sequenced sample consisted of PBMCs or T cells enriched from blood (not recorded which). CDR3 sequence reads: CASSHRPAGQPQHF. The CDR3 DNA reads TGTGCCAGCAGCCACAGACCGGCGGGGCAGCCCCAGCATTTT.